The rows below give T cell receptor beta chains drawn from one sample of a study of blood T cell repertoires in COVID-19. Using immunoSEQ multiplex PCR, the repertoire was profiled, and TCRdb retains in-frame clones only, with some absent. Among roughly 670,000 clones listed, over 80% were seen once. The material sequenced was peripheral blood. Receptors originate from a woman between 18 and 29 years old with acute or convalescent COVID-19. The CDR3 runs from the conserved cysteine through the conserved F or W. D genes are given only for firm matches. Where a row states a size, it is once, few, many or the class of an expanded clone; other rows omit it.

clone_size: .; cdr3_length: 16; j_call: TRBJ1-1; v_call: TRBV7-9; d_call: TRBD1; cdr3_aa: CASSRKTGGGDTEAFF; cdr3_nt: TGTGCCAGCAGCAGGAAAACAGGGGGCGGGGACACTGAAGCTTTCTTT
clone_size: .; cdr3_length: 14; j_call: TRBJ1-5; v_call: TRBV2; d_call: .; cdr3_aa: CASSEGRTEQPQHF; cdr3_nt: TGTGCCAGCAGTGAGGGGCGGACGGAACAGCCCCAGCATTTT
clone_size: .; cdr3_length: 16; j_call: TRBJ1-1; v_call: TRBV13; d_call: .; cdr3_aa: CASSLVGGRGNTEAFF; cdr3_nt: TGTGCCAGCAGCTTAGTTGGGGGCCGGGGGAACACTGAAGCTTTCTTT
clone_size: .; cdr3_length: 14; j_call: TRBJ2-7; v_call: TRBV7-2; d_call: .; cdr3_aa: CASSAGLYSYEQYF; cdr3_nt: TGTGCCAGCAGCGCCGGACTCTACTCCTACGAGCAGTACTTC
clone_size: .; cdr3_length: 16; j_call: TRBJ2-1; v_call: TRBV5-5; d_call: TRBD2; cdr3_aa: CASSLPRGGVYNEQFF; cdr3_nt: TGTGCCAGCAGCTTGCCCCGCGGGGGGGTCTACAATGAGCAGTTCTTC
clone_size: .; cdr3_length: 16; j_call: TRBJ2-3; v_call: TRBV5-1; d_call: TRBD1; cdr3_aa: CASSPGQGRFTDTQYF; cdr3_nt: TGCGCCAGCAGCCCAGGACAGGGGAGGTTCACAGATACGCAGTATTTT
clone_size: .; cdr3_length: 12; j_call: TRBJ1-2; v_call: TRBV24-1; d_call: .; cdr3_aa: CATSDRNYGYTF; cdr3_nt: TGTGCCACCTCCGACAGGAACTATGGCTACACCTTC
clone_size: .; cdr3_length: 13; j_call: TRBJ1-1; v_call: TRBV7-8; d_call: .; cdr3_aa: CASSAGGRTEAFF; cdr3_nt: TGTGCCAGCAGCGCCGGGGGGCGGACTGAAGCTTTCTTT
clone_size: .; cdr3_length: 16; j_call: TRBJ1-3; v_call: TRBV4-2; d_call: .; cdr3_aa: CASSQEGGHSGNTIYF; cdr3_nt: TGTGCCAGCAGCCAGGAAGGGGGACATTCTGGAAACACCATATATTTT
clone_size: .; cdr3_length: 14; j_call: TRBJ1-4; v_call: TRBV30; d_call: .; cdr3_aa: CAWSEDRINEKLFF; cdr3_nt: TGTGCCTGGAGTGAAGACAGGATTAATGAAAAACTGTTTTTT
clone_size: once; cdr3_length: 15; j_call: TRBJ1-2; v_call: TRBV3-1/TRBV3-2; d_call: TRBD1; cdr3_aa: CASSQSGQGDYGYTF; cdr3_nt: TGTGCCAGCAGCCAATCGGGACAGGGTGACTATGGCTACACCTTC
clone_size: once; cdr3_length: 11; j_call: TRBJ2-7; v_call: TRBV28; d_call: .; cdr3_aa: CASSFGGMQYF; cdr3_nt: TGTGCCAGCAGTTTTGGAGGTATGCAGTACTTC
clone_size: .; cdr3_length: 14; j_call: TRBJ1-2; v_call: TRBV30; d_call: TRBD1; cdr3_aa: CAWSVTGGLYGYTF; cdr3_nt: TGTGCCTGGAGTGTAACAGGGGGGCTCTATGGCTACACCTTC
clone_size: .; cdr3_length: 14; j_call: TRBJ1-2; v_call: TRBV6-5; d_call: TRBD1; cdr3_aa: CASSLQGANYGYTF; cdr3_nt: TGTGCCAGCAGTTTACAGGGGGCTAACTATGGCTACACCTTC
clone_size: .; cdr3_length: 15; j_call: TRBJ1-1; v_call: TRBV4-1; d_call: TRBD1; cdr3_aa: CASSQGGRGRTEAFF; cdr3_nt: TGCGCCAGCAGCCAAGGTGGCAGGGGGAGGACTGAAGCTTTCTTT
clone_size: .; cdr3_length: 13; j_call: TRBJ1-2; v_call: TRBV6-5; d_call: TRBD1; cdr3_aa: CASSSRQGNGYTF; cdr3_nt: TGTGCCAGCAGTTCCCGACAGGGGAATGGCTACACCTTC
clone_size: once; cdr3_length: 12; j_call: TRBJ1-1; v_call: TRBV11-2; d_call: .; cdr3_aa: CASSFTDTEAFF; cdr3_nt: TGTGCCAGCAGCTTCACAGACACTGAAGCTTTCTTT
clone_size: .; cdr3_length: 12; j_call: TRBJ1-6; v_call: TRBV10-1; d_call: TRBD1; cdr3_aa: CAGEDRPSPLHF; cdr3_nt: TGCGCCGGGGAGGACAGGCCTTCACCCCTCCACTTT
clone_size: .; cdr3_length: 14; j_call: TRBJ1-5; v_call: TRBV27; d_call: .; cdr3_aa: CASSLSSGEQPQHF; cdr3_nt: TGTGCCAGCAGTTTATCCTCAGGGGAACAGCCCCAGCATTTT
clone_size: .; cdr3_length: 18; j_call: TRBJ1-4; v_call: TRBV2; d_call: TRBD1; cdr3_aa: CASSEAVYLGQGSEKLFF; cdr3_nt: TGTGCCAGCAGTGAAGCCGTCTATTTGGGACAGGGGAGTGAAAAACTGTTTTTT
clone_size: once; cdr3_length: 16; j_call: TRBJ2-3; v_call: TRBV27; d_call: TRBD2; cdr3_aa: CASSLNRLASTDTQYF; cdr3_nt: TGTGCCAGCAGTTTAAACCGACTAGCCAGCACAGATACGCAGTATTTT
clone_size: .; cdr3_length: 17; j_call: TRBJ1-3; v_call: TRBV29-1; d_call: .; cdr3_aa: CSVESGGGPLSGNTIYF; cdr3_nt: TGCAGCGTTGAGTCGGGAGGAGGCCCTTTATCTGGAAACACCATATATTTT
clone_size: .; cdr3_length: 10; j_call: TRBJ1-1; v_call: TRBV29-1; d_call: TRBD1; cdr3_aa: CSALGTEDFF; cdr3_nt: TGCAGCGCCCTTGGGACAGAGGATTTCTTT
clone_size: .; cdr3_length: 16; j_call: TRBJ1-3; v_call: TRBV4-3; d_call: .; cdr3_aa: CASSQLTAFSGNTIYF; cdr3_nt: TGCGCCAGCAGCCAACTTACAGCTTTCTCTGGAAACACCATATATTTT
clone_size: .; cdr3_length: 13; j_call: TRBJ1-2; v_call: TRBV18; d_call: TRBD1; cdr3_aa: CASSLYRGNGYTF; cdr3_nt: TGTGCCAGCTCACTCTACAGGGGAAATGGCTACACCTTC
clone_size: .; cdr3_length: 15; j_call: TRBJ1-2; v_call: TRBV5-6; d_call: TRBD1; cdr3_aa: CASSSPNGQVGGYTF; cdr3_nt: TGTGCCAGCAGCTCTCCTAATGGACAGGTAGGAGGCTACACCTTC
clone_size: .; cdr3_length: 14; j_call: TRBJ2-7; v_call: TRBV13; d_call: TRBD1; cdr3_aa: CASSLRTGTYEQYF; cdr3_nt: TGTGCCAGCAGCTTAAGGACAGGTACCTACGAGCAGTACTTC
clone_size: .; cdr3_length: 14; j_call: TRBJ1-1; v_call: TRBV9; d_call: .; cdr3_aa: CATGRGVKNTEAFF; cdr3_nt: TGTGCCACCGGACGGGGGGTTAAGAACACTGAAGCTTTCTTT
clone_size: .; cdr3_length: 15; j_call: TRBJ2-7; v_call: TRBV2; d_call: TRBD1; cdr3_aa: CASDALDRVAYEQYF; cdr3_nt: TGTGCCAGCGACGCATTGGACAGGGTAGCGTACGAGCAGTACTTC
clone_size: .; cdr3_length: 13; j_call: TRBJ1-1; v_call: TRBV10-2; d_call: TRBD1; cdr3_aa: CASSKQGVTEAFF; cdr3_nt: TGCGCCAGCAGTAAACAGGGGGTCACTGAAGCTTTCTTT
clone_size: .; cdr3_length: 15; j_call: TRBJ1-1; v_call: TRBV6-5; d_call: TRBD1; cdr3_aa: CASSSTGGAGTEAFF; cdr3_nt: TGTGCCAGCAGTTCCACAGGGGGCGCGGGCACTGAAGCTTTCTTT
clone_size: .; cdr3_length: 15; j_call: TRBJ1-6; v_call: TRBV5-6; d_call: TRBD1; cdr3_aa: CASSYLTGDNSPLHF; cdr3_nt: TGTGCCAGCAGCTACCTGACAGGGGATAATTCACCCCTCCACTTT
clone_size: .; cdr3_length: 17; j_call: TRBJ1-3; v_call: TRBV30; d_call: .; cdr3_aa: CAWSVRNREKSGNTIYF; cdr3_nt: TGTGCCTGGAGTGTAAGAAACAGGGAAAAATCTGGAAACACCATATATTTT
clone_size: .; cdr3_length: 14; j_call: TRBJ1-1; v_call: TRBV6-5; d_call: TRBD1; cdr3_aa: CASSRQGAPTEAFF; cdr3_nt: TGTGCCAGCAGTCGACAGGGGGCGCCCACTGAAGCTTTCTTT
clone_size: once; cdr3_length: 14; j_call: TRBJ1-6; v_call: TRBV7-2; d_call: .; cdr3_aa: CASSFGGYIGPLHF; cdr3_nt: TGTGCCAGCAGCTTCGGGGGATATATCGGGCCCCTCCACTTT
clone_size: .; cdr3_length: 14; j_call: TRBJ1-1; v_call: TRBV9; d_call: .; cdr3_aa: CASSVSPGNTEAFF; cdr3_nt: TGTGCCAGCAGCGTAAGTCCGGGGAACACTGAAGCTTTCTTT
clone_size: .; cdr3_length: 15; j_call: TRBJ2-5; v_call: TRBV7-3; d_call: TRBD1; cdr3_aa: CASSQRGQALSTQYF; cdr3_nt: TGTGCCAGCAGCCAAAGGGGGCAGGCCCTCTCGACCCAGTACTTC
clone_size: .; cdr3_length: 14; j_call: TRBJ2-7; v_call: TRBV19; d_call: .; cdr3_aa: CASSILPGRYEQYF; cdr3_nt: TGTGCCAGTAGTATATTGCCCGGTAGATACGAGCAGTACTTC
clone_size: .; cdr3_length: 11; j_call: TRBJ2-7; v_call: TRBV25-1; d_call: .; cdr3_aa: CASGDNYEQYF; cdr3_nt: TGTGCCAGCGGTGACAACTACGAGCAGTACTTC
clone_size: .; cdr3_length: 16; j_call: TRBJ1-3; v_call: TRBV19; d_call: .; cdr3_aa: CASSGPGHLSGNTIYF; cdr3_nt: TGTGCCAGTAGTGGGCCAGGCCACCTCTCTGGAAACACCATATATTTT
clone_size: .; cdr3_length: 14; j_call: TRBJ1-1; v_call: TRBV18; d_call: .; cdr3_aa: CASSPVIRNTEAFF; cdr3_nt: TGTGCCAGCTCACCAGTTATCCGGAACACTGAAGCTTTCTTT
clone_size: .; cdr3_length: 14; j_call: TRBJ1-1; v_call: TRBV4-1; d_call: .; cdr3_aa: CASSLVQARTEAFF; cdr3_nt: TGCGCCAGCAGCCTAGTACAGGCAAGAACTGAAGCTTTCTTT
clone_size: .; cdr3_length: 14; j_call: TRBJ1-4; v_call: TRBV28; d_call: TRBD1; cdr3_aa: CASSFGTGIEKLFF; cdr3_nt: TGTGCCAGCAGTTTCGGGACAGGGATTGAAAAACTGTTTTTT
clone_size: .; cdr3_length: 15; j_call: TRBJ2-2; v_call: TRBV28; d_call: .; cdr3_aa: CASSGGGGRGGELFF; cdr3_nt: TGTGCCAGCAGTGGGGGTGGAGGGCGTGGTGGCGAGCTGTTTTTT
clone_size: once; cdr3_length: 15; j_call: TRBJ2-5; v_call: TRBV5-1; d_call: TRBD1; cdr3_aa: CASSFESGGGGTQYF; cdr3_nt: TGCGCCAGCAGCTTCGAGTCAGGGGGCGGCGGGACCCAGTACTTC